The 13 T cell receptor beta chains below were found in one sample sequenced in a study of T cells in Graves' hyperthyroidism and ophthalmopathy. The source material, RNA transcripts, was used to amplify TCR beta CDR3 regions. A first-round RT-PCR of the TCR CDR3 used the HTBI primer set. TCRdb re-analysed the multiplex PCR reads in MiXCR, keeping a single row per CDR3 protein. Of a few hundred thousand distinct CDR3 sequences in the sample, 15% to 18% were seen once. Material: blood. Receptors were obtained from a woman under 30 with Graves' hyperthyroidism that later progressed to Graves' ophthalmopathy.

This clonotype was picked up many times. The chain couples TRBV12-3 or TRBV12-4 to TRBJ1-4, with D unclear. This CDR3 has 15 residues. Trimming shortened V by 1 base and J by 5 bases, and 11 bases separated the two germline ends. CDR3 bases: TGTGCCAGCAGTTTAGACGGAAACTGGAATGAAAAACTGTTTTTT. Translating gives CASSLDGNWNEKLFF.

In this sample, this clonotype turned up many times. The CDR3 nucleotides read TGCAGCGTTGAAACCGCACTCACGAACACTGAAGCTTTCTTT. It encodes CSVETALTNTEAFF. The chain uses TRBV29-1 and TRBJ1-1; D is uncertain. Trimming stripped 2 bases from V and 1 base from J, with 11 bases between. This CDR3 spans 14 amino acids. Germline assignment: CDR1 SQVTM and CDR2 ANQGSEA.

This clonotype was seen a few times. The chain joins TRBV28 to TRBJ2-2; 9 positions agree with TRBD1. The CDR3 runs 17 residues. V lost 5 bases to trimming and J lost 5 bases; unmatched junction nucleotides: 12. Germline CDR1 and CDR2: MDHEN and SYDVKM. The CDR3 spells CASSTRTGESVTGELFF. The CDR3 DNA is TGTGCCAGCAGTACAAGGACAGGGGAGAGCGTGACCGGGGAGCTGTTTTTT.

The V call is TRBV25-1, the J call TRBJ2-5, with a weak D call TRBD1 (5 bases). Looked up from germline, CDR1 is MGHDK and CDR2 is SYGVNS. The length of the CDR3 is 15 residues. The V and J ends lost 2 bases and 4 bases respectively, with 14 bases between them. The DNA for the CDR3 is TGTGCCAGCAGTGAAGCTTGGGGAAGGGGAGAGACCCAGTACTTC. The encoded protein is CASSEAWGRGETQYF.

This clonotype was detected many times. The chain couples TRBV11-2 to TRBJ2-1; perhaps TRBD2 as D (6 bases). This CDR3 region has 15 residues. Germline CDR1 and CDR2: SGHAT and FQNNGV. The V end lost 5 bases, the J end lost 6 bases, and 17 bases lay between the germline ends. CDR3 sequence reads: CASSNLRGWGNEQFF. The CDR3 DNA reads as TGTGCCAGCAGCAACTTGCGGGGATGGGGCAATGAGCAGTTCTTC.

This clonotype was seen many times. The chain recombines TRBV28 with TRBJ2-4, with 8 bases lining up with TRBD1. This CDR3 has 16 amino acids. V lost 4 bases and J lost 3; bases outside the gene matches: 8. Germline lookup yields CDR1 MDHEN and CDR2 SYDVKM. The chain's CDR3 is CASSSRGLDVKNIQYF. In DNA, the CDR3 is TGTGCCAGCAGTTCCAGGGGGCTGGATGTCAAAAACATTCAGTACTTC.

This clonotype was seen at least ten times. The V call is TRBV2, the J call TRBJ2-1; tentative D call: TRBD1 (6 bases). Germline-derived CDR1 and CDR2 are SNHLY and FYNNEI. This CDR3 is 12 amino acids long. Trimming cost V 7 bases and J 7 bases, with 11 bases left between them. CDR3 amino acids: CASKGHLNEQFF. CDR3 bases: TGTGCCAGCAAGGGACACCTGAATGAGCAGTTCTTC. The entire variable domain, with the rest obtained from reference TRBV2 and TRBJ2-1, is as follows: EPEVTQTPSHQVTQMGQEVILRCVPISNHLYFYWYRQILGQKVEFLVSFYNNEISEKSEIFDDQFSVERPDGSNFTLKIRSTKLEDSAMYFCASKGHLNEQFFGPGTRLTVL.

This clonotype has ten or more counts. The V call is TRBV2, the J call TRBJ1-3, with TRBD1 matching 7 bases. This CDR3 contains 14 residues. Germline values: CDR1 SNHLY, CDR2 FYNNEI. After removal of 5 bases from V and 8 bases from J, the junction contained 9 bases not matched to a gene. The CDR3 protein is CASSQGDTGDTIYF. The CDR3 DNA reads as TGTGCCAGCAGTCAGGGGGACACGGGAGACACCATATATTTT.

This clonotype was seen at least ten times. The chain combines TRBV29-1 with TRBJ2-3, with TRBD1 as a possible D gene (5 bases). Trimming took 0 bases from V and 4 from J, leaving 5 bases between them. The CDR3 is made up of 12 amino acids. The germline V gene encodes CDR1 SQVTM and CDR2 ANQGSEA. DNA for the CDR3: TGCAGCGTTGAAGAGGGGCCAGATACGCAGTATTTT. Its translation is CSVEEGPDTQYF.

In this sample, this clonotype turned up many times. The chain combines TRBV28 with TRBJ2-3; tentative D call: TRBD1 (5 bases). The germline gives CDR1 MDHEN, CDR2 SYDVKM. The CDR3 totals 13 residues. V dropped 8 bases and J dropped 1 base, with 10 bases sitting between them. The CDR3, as DNA: TGTGCCAGCGTCGACAGCGGCACAGATACGCAGTATTTT. It encodes CASVDSGTDTQYF.

This clonotype showed up many times. This chain uses TRBV20-1 with TRBJ1-6; the match to TRBD1 covers 8 bases. CDR1 and CDR2 (germline): DFQATT, SNEGSKA (reference sequence). After removal of 1 base from V and 5 bases from J, the junction contained 10 bases not matched to a gene. The CDR3 covers 17 residues. The CDR3 nucleotides are TGCAGTGCTAGAGCGGGGCAGGGGGCTTCTGATAATTCACCCCTCCACTTT. Protein product: CSARAGQGASDNSPLHF.

V gene TRBV9 combines with J gene TRBJ2-1, with D unresolved. The CDR3 length is 15 residues. V was cut by 2 bases and J by 6 bases, with 15 bases left in between. Germline V lookup: CDR1 SGDLS, CDR2 YYNGEE. CDR3: CASSVAGHSGNEQFF. CDR3 nucleotides: TGTGCCAGCAGCGTGGCCGGCCACTCCGGCAATGAGCAGTTCTTC.

As to this clonotype: One junction end disagrees with the germline gene, perhaps due to a read error. The rearrangement links TRBV28 to TRBJ1-5; 9 bases map to TRBD1. CDR3 length: 12 amino acids. Germline V lookup: CDR1 MDHEN, CDR2 SYDVKM. The CDR3, as DNA: TGCGCCAGCGGGACAGGGAAGCCGCCCCAGCATTTT. Protein: CASGTGKPPQHF. Full variable domain (outside the CDR3, taken from reference TRBV28 and TRBJ1-5): DVKVTQSSRYLVKRTGEKVFLECVQDMDHENMFWYRQDPGLGLRLIYFSYDVKMKEKGDIPEGYSVSREKKERFSLILESASTNQTSMYLCASGTGKPPQHFGDGTRLSIL.